The 5 T cell receptor beta chains reported below all come from one sample, sequenced in a study of T cells in Graves' hyperthyroidism and ophthalmopathy. Amplification of TCR beta CDR3 regions used RNA as the template. HTBI primers were the set used in a first-round RT-PCR of the TCR CDR3. TCRdb ran MiXCR on the multiplex PCR reads and lists one entry per CDR3 protein. This table has 800,000 or so distinct CDR3 sequences, roughly 40% appearing once. Sequencing was carried out using blood. These receptors came from a man between 18 and 35 years old with Graves' hyperthyroidism.

The chain is built from TRBV5-8 and TRBJ2-5; 10 bases are a match to TRBD1. The CDR3 consists of 15 residues. Trimming took 3 bases from V and 6 from J; bases not matched to a gene: 8. The germline CDR1 and CDR2 sequences are SGHTS and YDEGEE. The CDR3: CASSSRDRGAQTQYF. As DNA, the CDR3 is TGTGCCAGCAGCTCCCGGGACAGGGGAGCGCAGACCCAGTACTTC. The variable domain in full, completed from reference TRBV5-8 and TRBJ2-5, reads EAGVTQSPTHLIKTRGQQATLRCSPISGHTSVYWYQQALGLGLQFLLWYDEGEERNRGNFPPRFSGRQFPNYSSELNVNALELEDSALYLCASSSRDRGAQTQYFGPGTRLLVL.

The table lists this clonotype with a few counts. The rearrangement links TRBV19 to TRBJ2-7; the D gene could be TRBD1 or TRBD2 (5 bases each). The CDR3 covers 13 residues. Trimming cost V 10 bases and J 0 bases, with 13 bases left between them. Per germline, CDR1 LNHDA and CDR2 SQIVND (reference sequence). For the CDR3, the DNA is TGTGCCACCTCCGGGACGGACTCCTACGAGCAGTACTTC. Its translation: CATSGTDSYEQYF.

This clonotype was counted at least ten times. V is TRBV7-8 and J is TRBJ2-5, with D tentatively TRBD2 (6 bases). The CDR3 sequence is 12 residues long. The V gene lost 7 bases and the J gene lost 1 base, with 7 bases spanning the gap. Germline assignment: CDR1 SGHVS and CDR2 FQNEAQ. For the CDR3, the DNA is TGTGCCAGCATGGGGGGCCAAGAGACCCAGTACTTC. This encodes CASMGGQETQYF.

Regarding this clonotype: Relative to the germline gene, one junction end is altered; a read error may explain this. V is TRBV19 and J is TRBJ2-7, with 9 bases that match TRBD1. The CDR3 has 14 residues. The V gene's germline CDR1 is LNHDA and CDR2 SQIVND (reference sequence). CDR3 protein: CASSHGGTGFEQYF. CDR3 bases: TGTGCGAGTAGTCATGGGGGGACAGGGTTCGAGCAGTACTTC. The full variable domain, completed using reference TRBV19 and TRBJ2-7, is DGGITQSPKYLFRKEGQNVTLSCEQNLNHDAMYWYRQDPGQGLRLIYYSQIVNDFQKGDIAEGYSVSREKKESFPLTVTSAQKNPTAFYLCASSHGGTGFEQYFGPGTRLTVT.

This clonotype was detected only a few times. The chain recombines TRBV6-1 with TRBJ1-1; D is ambiguous. Trimming stripped 7 bases from V and 0 bases from J, with 6 bases between. Per germline, CDR1 MNHNS and CDR2 SASEGT. The CDR3 has 12 amino acids. The CDR3 DNA follows: TGTGCCAGCAAGGACCTGAACACTGAAGCTTTCTTT. As protein: CASKDLNTEAFF.